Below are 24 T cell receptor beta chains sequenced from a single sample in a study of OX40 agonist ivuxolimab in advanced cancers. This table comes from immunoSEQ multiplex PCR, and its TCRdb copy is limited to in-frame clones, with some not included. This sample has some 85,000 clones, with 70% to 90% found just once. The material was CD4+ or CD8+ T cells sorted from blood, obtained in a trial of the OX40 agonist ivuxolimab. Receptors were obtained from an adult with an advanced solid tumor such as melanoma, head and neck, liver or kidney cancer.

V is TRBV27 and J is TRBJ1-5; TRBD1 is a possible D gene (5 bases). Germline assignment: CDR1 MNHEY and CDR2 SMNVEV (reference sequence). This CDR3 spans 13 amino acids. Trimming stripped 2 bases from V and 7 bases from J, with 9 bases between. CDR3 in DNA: TGTGCCAGCAGTTTAAGCGGGGCGCAGCCCCAGCATTTT. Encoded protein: CASSLSGAQPQHF.

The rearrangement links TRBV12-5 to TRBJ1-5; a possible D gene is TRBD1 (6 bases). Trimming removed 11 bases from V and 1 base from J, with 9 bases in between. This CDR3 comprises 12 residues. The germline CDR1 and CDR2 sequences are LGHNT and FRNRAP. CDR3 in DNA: TGTGCTGGGGGGCAGAGCAATCAGCCCCAGCATTTT. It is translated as CAGGQSNQPQHF.

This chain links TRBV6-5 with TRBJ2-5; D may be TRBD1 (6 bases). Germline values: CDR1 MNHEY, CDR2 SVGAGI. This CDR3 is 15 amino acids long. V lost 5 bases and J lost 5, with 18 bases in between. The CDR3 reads CASSTNSGARETQYF. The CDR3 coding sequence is TGTGCCAGCAGTACTAATTCAGGGGCCAGGGAGACCCAGTACTTC.

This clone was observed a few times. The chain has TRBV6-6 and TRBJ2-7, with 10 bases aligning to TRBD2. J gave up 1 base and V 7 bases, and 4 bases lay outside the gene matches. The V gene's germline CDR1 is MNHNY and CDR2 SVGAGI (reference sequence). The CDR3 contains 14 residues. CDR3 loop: CASNLAGGSYEQYF. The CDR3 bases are TGTGCCAGCAACTTAGCGGGGGGTTCCTACGAGCAGTACTTC.

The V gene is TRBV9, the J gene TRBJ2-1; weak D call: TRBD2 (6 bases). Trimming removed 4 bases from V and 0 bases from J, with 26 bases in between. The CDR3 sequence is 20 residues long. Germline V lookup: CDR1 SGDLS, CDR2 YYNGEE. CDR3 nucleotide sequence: TGTGCCAGCAGCTCACACCCCAAAACCGGGACTCCTAGCTCCTACAATGAGCAGTTCTTC. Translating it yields CASSSHPKTGTPSSYNEQFF.

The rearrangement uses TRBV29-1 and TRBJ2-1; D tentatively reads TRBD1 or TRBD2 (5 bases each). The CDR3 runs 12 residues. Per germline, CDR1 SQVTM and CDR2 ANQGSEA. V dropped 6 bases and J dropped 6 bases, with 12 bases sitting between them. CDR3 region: CSVGRGRNEQFF. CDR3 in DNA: TGCAGCGTCGGAAGGGGACGCAATGAGCAGTTCTTC.

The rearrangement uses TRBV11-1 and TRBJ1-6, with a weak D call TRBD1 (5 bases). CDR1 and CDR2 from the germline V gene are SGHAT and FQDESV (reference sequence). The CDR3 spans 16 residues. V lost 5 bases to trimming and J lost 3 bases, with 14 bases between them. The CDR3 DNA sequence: TGTGCCAGCAGCGTCAGCAGGGTAGTCTATAATTCACCCCTCCACTTT. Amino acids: CASSVSRVVYNSPLHF.

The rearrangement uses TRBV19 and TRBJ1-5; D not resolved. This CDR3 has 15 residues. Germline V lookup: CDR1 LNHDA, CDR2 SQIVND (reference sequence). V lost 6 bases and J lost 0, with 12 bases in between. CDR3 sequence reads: CASRTTENSNQPQHF. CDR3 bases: TGTGCCAGTAGGACGACTGAGAATAGCAATCAGCCCCAGCATTTT. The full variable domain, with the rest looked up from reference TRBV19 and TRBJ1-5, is DGGITQSPKYLFRKEGQNVTLSCEQNLNHDAMYWYRQDPGQGLRLIYYSQIVNDFQKGDIAEGYSVSREKKESFPLTVTSAQKNPTAFYLCASRTTENSNQPQHFGDGTRLSIL.

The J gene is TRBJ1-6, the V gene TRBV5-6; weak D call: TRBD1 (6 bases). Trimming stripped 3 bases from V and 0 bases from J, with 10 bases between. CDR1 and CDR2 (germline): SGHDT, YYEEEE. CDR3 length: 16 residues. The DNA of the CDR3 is TGTGCCAGCAGCTGGAGGGGGGGCTCCTATAATTCACCCCTCCACTTT. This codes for CASSWRGGSYNSPLHF.

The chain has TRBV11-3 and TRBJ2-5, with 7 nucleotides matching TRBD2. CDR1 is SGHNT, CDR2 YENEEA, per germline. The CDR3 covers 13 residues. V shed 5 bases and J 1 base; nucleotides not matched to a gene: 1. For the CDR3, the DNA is TGTGCCAGCAGCCGACTAGCCCAAGAGACCCAGTACTTC. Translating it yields CASSRLAQETQYF.

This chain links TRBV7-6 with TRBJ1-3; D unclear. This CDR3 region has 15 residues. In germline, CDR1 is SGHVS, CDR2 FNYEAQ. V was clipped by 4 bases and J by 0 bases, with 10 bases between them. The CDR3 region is CASSSDGDSGNTIYF. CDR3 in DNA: TGTGCCAGCAGCTCGGACGGGGACTCTGGAAACACCATATATTTT.

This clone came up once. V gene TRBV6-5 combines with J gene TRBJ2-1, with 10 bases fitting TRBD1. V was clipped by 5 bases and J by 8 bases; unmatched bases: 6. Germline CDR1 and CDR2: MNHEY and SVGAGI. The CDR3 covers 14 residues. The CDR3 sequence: CASSDDRGRHEQFF. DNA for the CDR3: TGTGCCAGCAGTGACGACAGGGGGCGGCATGAGCAGTTCTTC.

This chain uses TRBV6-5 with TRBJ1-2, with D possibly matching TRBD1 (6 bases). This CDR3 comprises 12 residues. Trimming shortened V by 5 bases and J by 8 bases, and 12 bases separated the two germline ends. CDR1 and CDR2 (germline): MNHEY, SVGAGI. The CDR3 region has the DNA TGTGCCAGCAGTGCGGGGGGCGGCGGCTACACCTTC. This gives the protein CASSAGGGGYTF.

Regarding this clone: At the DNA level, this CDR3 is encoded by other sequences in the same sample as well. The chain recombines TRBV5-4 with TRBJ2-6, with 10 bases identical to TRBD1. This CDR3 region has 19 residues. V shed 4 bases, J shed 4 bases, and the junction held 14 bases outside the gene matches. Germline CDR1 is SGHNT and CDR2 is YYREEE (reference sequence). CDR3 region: CASSPESGQGGKGANVLTF. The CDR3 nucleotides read TGTGCCAGCAGCCCCGAGTCCGGACAGGGGGGAAAGGGGGCCAACGTCCTGACTTTC.

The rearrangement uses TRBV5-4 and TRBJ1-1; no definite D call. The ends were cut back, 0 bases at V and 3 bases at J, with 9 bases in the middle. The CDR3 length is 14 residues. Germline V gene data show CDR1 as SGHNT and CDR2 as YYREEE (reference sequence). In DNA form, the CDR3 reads TGTGCCAGCAGCTTGGTGCAGAGGGACACTGAAGCTTTCTTT. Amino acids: CASSLVQRDTEAFF.

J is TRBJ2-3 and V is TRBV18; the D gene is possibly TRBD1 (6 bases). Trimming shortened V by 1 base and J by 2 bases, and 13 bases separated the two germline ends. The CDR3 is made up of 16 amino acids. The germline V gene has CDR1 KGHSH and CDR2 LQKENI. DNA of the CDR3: TGTGCCAGCTCACCACTAAATCAGGGGATCACAGATACGCAGTATTTT. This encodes CASSPLNQGITDTQYF.

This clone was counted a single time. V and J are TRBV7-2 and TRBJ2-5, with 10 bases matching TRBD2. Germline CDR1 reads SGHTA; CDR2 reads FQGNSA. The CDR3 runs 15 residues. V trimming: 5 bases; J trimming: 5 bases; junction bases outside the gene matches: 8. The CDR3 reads CASSPQLAGRETQYF. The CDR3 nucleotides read TGTGCCAGCAGCCCCCAACTAGCGGGAAGGGAGACCCAGTACTTC.

In DNA, the CDR3 is TGTGCCAGCAGCCCTTCGGCGGTTTGGGTAGATACGCAGTATTTT. Its protein product is CASSPSAVWVDTQYF. V usage is TRBV9 and J usage is TRBJ2-3, with D unclear. This CDR3 has 15 residues. In germline, CDR1 is SGDLS, CDR2 YYNGEE. V was clipped by 4 bases and J by 5 bases, with 17 bases between them.

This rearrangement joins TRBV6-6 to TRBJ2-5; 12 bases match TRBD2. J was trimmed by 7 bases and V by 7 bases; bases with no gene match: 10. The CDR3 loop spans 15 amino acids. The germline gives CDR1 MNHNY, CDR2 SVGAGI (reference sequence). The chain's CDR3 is CASIGGLAGGWTQYF. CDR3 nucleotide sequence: TGTGCCAGCATAGGGGGACTAGCGGGTGGATGGACCCAGTACTTC.

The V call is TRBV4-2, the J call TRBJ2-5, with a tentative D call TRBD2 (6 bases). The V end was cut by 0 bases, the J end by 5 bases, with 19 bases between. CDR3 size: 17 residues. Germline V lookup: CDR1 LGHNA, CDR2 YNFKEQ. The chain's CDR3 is CASSQEGRRGAGETQYF. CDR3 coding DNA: TGTGCCAGCAGCCAAGAGGGTAGGAGGGGCGCAGGGGAGACCCAGTACTTC.

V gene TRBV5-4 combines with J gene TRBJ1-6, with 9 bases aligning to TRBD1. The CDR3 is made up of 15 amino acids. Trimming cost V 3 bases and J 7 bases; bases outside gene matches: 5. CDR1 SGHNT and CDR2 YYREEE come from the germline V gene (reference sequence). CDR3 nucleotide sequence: TGTGCCAGCAGCTACTCCGGGACAGGGAATTCACCCCTCCACTTT. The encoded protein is CASSYSGTGNSPLHF.

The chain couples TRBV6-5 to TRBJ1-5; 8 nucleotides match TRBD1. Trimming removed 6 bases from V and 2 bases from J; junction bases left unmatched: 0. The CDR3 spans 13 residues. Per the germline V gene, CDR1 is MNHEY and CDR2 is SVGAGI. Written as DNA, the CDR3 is TGTGCCAGCAGGGACAGGGGCAATCAGCCCCAGCATTTT. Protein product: CASRDRGNQPQHF.

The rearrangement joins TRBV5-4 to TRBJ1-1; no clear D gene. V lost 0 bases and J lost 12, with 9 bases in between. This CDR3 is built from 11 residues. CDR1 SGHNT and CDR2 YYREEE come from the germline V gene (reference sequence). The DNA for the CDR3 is TGTGCCAGCAGCTTGGACAGCCAGTCTTTCTTT. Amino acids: CASSLDSQSFF. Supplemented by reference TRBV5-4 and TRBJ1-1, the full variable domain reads ETGVTQSPTHLIKTRGQQVTLRCSSQSGHNTVSWYQQALGQGPQFIFQYYREEENGRGNFPPRFSGLQFPNYSSELNVNALELDDSALYLCASSLDSQSFFGQGTRLTVV.

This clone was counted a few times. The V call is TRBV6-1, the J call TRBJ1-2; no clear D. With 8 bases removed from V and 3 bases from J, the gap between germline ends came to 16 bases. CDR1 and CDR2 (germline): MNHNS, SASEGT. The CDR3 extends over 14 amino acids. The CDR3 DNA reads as TGTGCCAGCGAGACCCCCGGGAGCTACTATGGCTACACCTTC. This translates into CASETPGSYYGYTF.